One TCR beta chain is described in this entry. Per the authors' pipeline: Estimates of nucleated cell counts were drawn from the amplification of reference gene primers. Generated by immunoSEQ multiplex PCR, the TCRdb table keeps only in-frame clones and is missing some. The DNA gave D and trimming, while V, J and clone size come from that table. The sample lists 200,000 to 250,000 clones, over 75% occurring once. The record originates from a study of blood T cell repertoires in COVID-19. Study in general: The United States, Italy and Spain provided the acute and convalescent COVID-19 samples. From T cells, B-cell-depleted T cells, or PBMCs came the material, which was cDNA or gDNA.

V was clipped by 1 base and J by 0 bases; unmatched bases: 5. The CDR3 contains 15 residues. The V gene's germline CDR1 is GTSNPN and CDR2 SVGIG (reference sequence). The cohort comprised adults aged about 18 to 100 years residing in under 25 US areas. The TCR originated in a young man with acute COVID-19. The specimen was PBMCs or T cells enriched from blood (not recorded which). V and J are TRBV30 and TRBJ1-1, with 7 bases aligning to TRBD1. Here the CDR3 reads CAWSAGTVMNTEAFF. The CDR3 DNA follows: TGTGCCTGGAGTGCCGGGACAGTCATGAACACTGAAGCTTTCTTT.